The TCR beta chain described here comes from a study of cytomegalovirus exposure and HLA in healthy donors. PCR involved 60 Vbeta and 13 Jbeta primers. Assay: immunoSEQ multiplex PCR; the TCRdb copy retains only in-frame clones and omits some. The sample includes fewer than 200,000 clones, approximately 80% of them seen just once. This CDR3 has 16 amino acids. Trimming cost V 4 bases and J 7 bases; bases outside gene matches: 12. Germline V CDR1 and CDR2: MNHEY, SMNVEV (reference sequence). Sequencing was done on a sample of PBMCs. The receptor comes from a boy younger than 18 in good health and CMV-seronegative. This rearrangement joins TRBV27 to TRBJ2-1; 8 bases match TRBD2. The CDR3: CASSSPMAGGQNEQFF. The DNA for the CDR3 is TGTGCCAGCAGTTCCCCAATGGCGGGAGGACAGAATGAGCAGTTCTTC.